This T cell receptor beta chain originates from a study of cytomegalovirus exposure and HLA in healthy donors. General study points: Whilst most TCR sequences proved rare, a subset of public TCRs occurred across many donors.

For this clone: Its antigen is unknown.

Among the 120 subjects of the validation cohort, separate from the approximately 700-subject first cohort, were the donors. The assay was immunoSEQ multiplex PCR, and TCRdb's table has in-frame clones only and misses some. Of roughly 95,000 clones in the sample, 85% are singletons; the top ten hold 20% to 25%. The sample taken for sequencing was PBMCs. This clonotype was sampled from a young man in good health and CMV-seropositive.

The DNA for the CDR3 is TGTGCCAGCAGTGAACAGATTGTGCTGAACACCGGGGAGCTGTTTTTT. Protein product: CASSEQIVLNTGELFF. V is TRBV2 and J is TRBJ2-2; D remains ambiguous. Germline V gives CDR1 SNHLY, CDR2 FYNNEI. Trimming cost V 2 bases and J 1 base, with 11 bases left between them. This CDR3 spans 16 amino acids.